Only a few counts were recorded for the clone carrying this TCR beta chain. The target antigen is unknown. This sample stems from a study of lymphopenia after photon versus proton radiotherapy. Some clones are missing from TCRdb's copy, which holds only in-frame ones; the method was immunoSEQ multiplex PCR. The sample carries 20,000 to 25,000 clones, 84% recorded once. Notes on the study in general: Authors raise, but do not show, better survival with proton therapy.

The CDR3 is 19 residues long. The V gene lost 0 bases and the J gene lost 0 bases, with 18 bases spanning the gap. Germline V lookup: CDR1 LGHNA, CDR2 YSLEER. The TCR comes from a woman between 50 and 59 years old with pancreatic cancer. The chain combines TRBV4-3 with TRBJ1-5, with D tentatively TRBD1 (5 bases). The specimen was peripheral blood, collected from a patient treated with photon-based radiotherapy. As DNA, the CDR3 is TGCGCCAGCAGCCAAGATCGCGCCGCAGGGATTTATAGCAATCAGCCCCAGCATTTT. Translated, it gives CASSQDRAAGIYSNQPQHF.